Listed here are 17 T cell receptor beta chains from one sample, sequenced in a study of blood T cells in healthy people across ages (dated by TCRdb to between 2014 and 2017). The library relied on 5' RACE. TCRdb lists the instrument as Illumina HiSeq 2500. The second PCR ran for roughly 7 to 11 cycles and used a J-beta primer mix along with a sample-barcoded 5' primer. TCRdb took the public reads, trimmed them with fastp at Q25, ran MiXCR for clone calling and kept in-frame beta chains. Under each unique CDR3 protein, matching rows form one entry showing the most common genes and DNA. The sample table lists some 860,000 distinct CDR3 sequences, 56% of them with a count of one. Of the sample, roughly 26% falls within the top ten clones. The sequenced material came from blood. The source is a man aged 40-49 years in good health.

This clonotype has only a few counts. This sequence joins TRBV6-5 and TRBJ2-5; 7 bases match TRBD2. The CDR3 length is 15 residues. V lost 7 bases to trimming and J lost 5 bases; unmatched junction nucleotides: 13. The germline CDR1 and CDR2 sequences are MNHEY and SVGAGI. CDR3 protein: CASIDAGEDVETQYF. DNA of the CDR3: TGTGCCAGCATAGACGCGGGGGAAGACGTGGAGACCCAGTACTTC.

This clonotype came up once. This may stem from a read error, because a much larger clone lies one nucleotide away. The gene calls are TRBV6-5 and TRBJ2-6; D unresolved. This CDR3 spans 14 amino acids. Per germline, CDR1 MNHEY and CDR2 SVGAGI. The DNA for the CDR3 is TGTGCCAGCAGTTACAGCTCTAGGGCCAACGTCCTGACTTTC. It specifies CASSYSSRANVLTF.

The J gene is TRBJ2-6, the V gene TRBV7-9; TRBD1 matches 7 bases. The germline V gene has CDR1 SEHNR and CDR2 FQNEAQ (reference sequence). This CDR3 has 16 amino acids. V was clipped by 6 bases and J by 2 bases; unmatched bases: 7. CDR3: CASRTGGQAGANVLTF. CDR3 in DNA: TGTGCCAGCAGGACCGGAGGACAGGCTGGGGCCAACGTCCTGACTTTC.

This chain links TRBV13 with TRBJ2-7; 8 nucleotides line up with TRBD1. TRBJ2-5 matches the DNA end more closely, so the J call is doubtful. In germline, CDR1 is PRHDT, CDR2 FYEKMQ (reference sequence). This CDR3 has 14 amino acids. CDR3 loop: CASSWRTGLETQYF. The CDR3 region has the DNA TGTGCCAGCAGCTGGCGGACAGGGCTAGAGACCCAGTACTTC.

V usage is TRBV20-1 and J usage is TRBJ2-4, with 10 bases fitting TRBD2. The closer fit of TRBJ2-7 to the DNA end suggests the J call may be wrong. The length of the CDR3 is 15 residues. Germline V gene lookup returns CDR1 DFQATT and CDR2 SNEGSKA (reference sequence). The chain's CDR3 is CSASFSSGSFNEQYF. For the CDR3, the DNA is TGCAGTGCGTCCTTTTCTAGCGGGAGTTTCAACGAGCAGTACTTC.

Remarks on this clonotype: At one boundary the junction diverges from the germline segment, which might be a read error. The chain carries TRBV4-2 and TRBJ1-2; no definite D call. Looked up from germline, CDR1 is LGHNA and CDR2 is YNFKEQ. This CDR3 spans 11 amino acids. CDR3 sequence reads: CAISQGYGYTF. CDR3 DNA sequence: TGTGCCATCAGCCAAGGCTATGGCTACACCTTC.

A few counts support this clonotype. V usage is TRBV10-2 and J usage is TRBJ2-7; D possibly corresponds to TRBD2 (5 bases). The CDR3 is 13 residues long. Germline V CDR1 and CDR2: WSHSY, SAAADI. Trimming pared 9 bases from V and 0 bases from J, leaving 12 bases between. The DNA of the CDR3 is TGCGCCAGTGCCGTGGGGAGCTCCTACGAGCAGTACTTC. This sequence encodes CASAVGSSYEQYF.

This clonotype was picked up a small number of times. The chain links TRBV27 to TRBJ2-7; 10 nucleotides align to TRBD2. Trimming removed 6 bases from V and 4 bases from J; junction bases left unmatched: 9. Germline V gives CDR1 MNHEY, CDR2 SMNVEV (reference sequence). The CDR3 is 15 residues long. The CDR3 here is CASSQSGLAAYEQYF. CDR3 DNA: TGTGCCAGCAGCCAATCCGGACTAGCGGCTTACGAGCAGTACTTC.

J is TRBJ2-5 and V is TRBV5-1; the D gene is possibly TRBD1 (6 bases). Germline CDR1 SGHRS, CDR2 YFSETQ. The CDR3 consists of 14 residues. V lost 2 bases and J lost 3, with 11 bases in between. CDR3 region: CASSFRGSEETQYF. CDR3 bases: TGCGCCAGCAGCTTCAGGGGCTCCGAAGAGACCCAGTACTTC.

This clonotype was counted a few times. This chain connects TRBV14 to TRBJ2-5; D is perhaps TRBD1 or TRBD2 (6 bases each). The CDR3 spans 19 residues. Trimming took 4 bases from V and 1 from J, leaving 25 bases between them. Per germline, CDR1 SGHDN and CDR2 FVKESK. The CDR3 protein is CASSPQGLGTRGLQETQYF. The CDR3 DNA is TGTGCCAGCAGCCCCCAGGGATTAGGCACCAGGGGACTCCAAGAGACCCAGTACTTC.

This rearrangement joins TRBV7-3 to TRBJ1-6; D uncertain. Germline CDR1 SGHTA, CDR2 FQGTGA. V lost 1 base and J 0 bases, leaving 13 bases between the germline ends. The CDR3 extends over 18 amino acids. The CDR3 protein is CASSLNRAVSSYNSPLHF. CDR3 bases: TGTGCCAGCAGCTTAAATCGGGCAGTGAGCTCCTATAATTCACCCCTCCACTTT.

V usage is TRBV27 and J usage is TRBJ1-6, with unresolved D. The germline V gene encodes CDR1 MNHEY and CDR2 SMNVEV (reference sequence). CDR3 length: 14 residues. Trimming shortened V by 5 bases and J by 8 bases, and 13 bases separated the two germline ends. CDR3 loop: CASSIGPYDSPLHF. The CDR3, as DNA: TGTGCCAGCAGTATCGGCCCGTATGATTCACCCCTCCACTTT.

The V gene is TRBV29-1, the J gene TRBJ2-6; no clear D. The CDR3 sequence is 14 residues long. Trimming shortened V by 3 bases and J by 0 bases, and 6 bases separated the two germline ends. Germline V CDR1 and CDR2: SQVTM, ANQGSEA. In DNA, the CDR3 is TGCAGCGTTGAGGAGAGCTCTGGGGCCAACGTCCTGACTTTC. It is translated as CSVEESSGANVLTF.

This clonotype has ten or more counts. The genes are TRBV5-1 and TRBJ2-7; 10 nucleotides align to TRBD1. Germline values: CDR1 SGHRS, CDR2 YFSETQ. The trim removed 4 bases at V and 3 bases at J, leaving 4 bases unmatched. The CDR3 has 14 amino acids. The CDR3: CASSPWDRGYEQYF. The CDR3, as DNA: TGCGCCAGCAGCCCCTGGGACAGGGGCTACGAGCAGTACTTC.

The chain joins TRBV12-3 or TRBV12-4 to TRBJ1-5, with TRBD1 as a possible D gene (6 bases). Trimming shortened V by 5 bases and J by 3 bases, and 17 bases separated the two germline ends. CDR3 length equals 16 residues. The DNA of the CDR3 is TGTGCCAGCAGTATGGCCGGGACACGACCCAATCAGCCCCAGCATTTT. It is translated as CASSMAGTRPNQPQHF.

This clonotype was observed a few times. This chain uses TRBV28 with TRBJ2-5; 10 bases agree with TRBD1. The CDR3 has 16 amino acids. After removal of 6 bases from V and 1 base from J, the junction contained 8 bases not matched to a gene. The germline V gene has CDR1 MDHEN and CDR2 SYDVKM. The CDR3 loop is CASSNGDRGIQETQYF. The CDR3 DNA sequence: TGTGCCAGCAGCAACGGGGACAGGGGTATCCAAGAGACCCAGTACTTC.

The chain employs TRBV11-2 and TRBJ2-7, with D perhaps matching TRBD1 (6 bases). The CDR3 is 14 residues long. Germline assignment: CDR1 SGHAT and CDR2 FQNNGV. Trimming left V 4 bases short and J 5 bases short, with 15 bases between. The CDR3 sequence is CASSSVLQGHEQYF. The CDR3 bases are TGTGCCAGCAGCTCCGTCCTACAGGGACACGAGCAGTACTTC. The complete variable domain, with remaining parts taken from reference TRBV11-2 and TRBJ2-7, reads EAGVAQSPRYKIIEKRQSVAFWCNPISGHATLYWYQQILGQGPKLLIQFQNNGVVDDSQLPKDRFSAERLKGVDSTLKIQPAKLEDSAVYLCASSSVLQGHEQYFGPGTRLTVT.